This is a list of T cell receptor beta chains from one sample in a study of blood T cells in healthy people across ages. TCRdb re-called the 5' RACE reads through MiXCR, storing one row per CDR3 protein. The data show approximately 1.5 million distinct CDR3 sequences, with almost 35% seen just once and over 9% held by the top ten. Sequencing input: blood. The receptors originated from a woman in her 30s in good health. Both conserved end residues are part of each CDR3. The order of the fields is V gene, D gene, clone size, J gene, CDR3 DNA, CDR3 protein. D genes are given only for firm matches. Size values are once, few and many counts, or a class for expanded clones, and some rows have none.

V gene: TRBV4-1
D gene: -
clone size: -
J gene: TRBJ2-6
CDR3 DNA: TGCGCCAGCAGCCAGGGTACGAATCCTTTGTCTGGGGCCAACGTCCTGACTTTC
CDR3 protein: CASSQGTNPLSGANVLTF

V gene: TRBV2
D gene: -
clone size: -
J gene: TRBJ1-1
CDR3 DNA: TGTGCCAGCAGTCAAAGGACAGAGGACACTGAAGCTTTCTTT
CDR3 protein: CASSQRTEDTEAFF

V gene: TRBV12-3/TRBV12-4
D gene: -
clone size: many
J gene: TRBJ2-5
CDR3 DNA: TGTGCCAGCAGTTTAATGGCGGGGCCCCAAGAGACCCAGTACTTC
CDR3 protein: CASSLMAGPQETQYF

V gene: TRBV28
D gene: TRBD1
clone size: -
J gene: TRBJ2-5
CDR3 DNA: TGTGCCAGCAGTTATACAGGGGGCAGCCAAGAGACCCAGTACTTC
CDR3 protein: CASSYTGGSQETQYF

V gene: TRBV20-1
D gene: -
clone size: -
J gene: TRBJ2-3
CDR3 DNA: TGCAGTGCTAGAAGGACAGAGCTAACAGATACGCAGTATTTT
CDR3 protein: CSARRTELTDTQYF

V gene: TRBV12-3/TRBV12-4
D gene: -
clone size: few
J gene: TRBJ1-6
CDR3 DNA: TGTGCCAGCAGGCTGAGTAGGGATAATTCACCCCTCCACTTT
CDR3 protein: CASRLSRDNSPLHF

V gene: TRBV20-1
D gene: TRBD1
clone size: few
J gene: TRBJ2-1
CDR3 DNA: TGCAGTGCTCTAAACAGGGGAAATGAGCAGTTCTTC
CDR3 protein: CSALNRGNEQFF

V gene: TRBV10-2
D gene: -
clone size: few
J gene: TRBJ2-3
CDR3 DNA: TGCGCCAGCAGTACAGGCCACAGTCCCACAGATACGCAGTATTTT
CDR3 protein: CASSTGHSPTDTQYF

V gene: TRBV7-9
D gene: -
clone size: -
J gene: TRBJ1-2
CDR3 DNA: TGTGCCAGCAGCTTAGTGCCCCCTGGGGAGGGCTATGGCTACACCTTC
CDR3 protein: CASSLVPPGEGYGYTF

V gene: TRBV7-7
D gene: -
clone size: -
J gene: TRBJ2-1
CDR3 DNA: TGTGCCAGCAGCCCCCCCGCTAGAATGGGGCGCTCCTACAATGAGCAGTTCTTC
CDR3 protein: CASSPPARMGRSYNEQFF

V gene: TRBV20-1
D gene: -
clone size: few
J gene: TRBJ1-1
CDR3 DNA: TGCAGTGCTAGAGACGCGGAACGGAGGAACACTGAAGCTTTCTTT
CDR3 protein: CSARDAERRNTEAFF

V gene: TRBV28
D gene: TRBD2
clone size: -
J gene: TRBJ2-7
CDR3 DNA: TGTGCCAGCAGCCACCGGAATAGCGGGACCTTCGAGCAGTACTTC
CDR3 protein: CASSHRNSGTFEQYF

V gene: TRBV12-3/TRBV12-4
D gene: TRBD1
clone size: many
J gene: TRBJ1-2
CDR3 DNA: TGTGCCAGCAGAGGGACAGCAGGAACCCCACCCGGCTACACCTTC
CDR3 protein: CASRGTAGTPPGYTF

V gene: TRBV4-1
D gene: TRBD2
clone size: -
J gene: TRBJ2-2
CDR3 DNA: TGCGCCAGCAGCCAAGATGAACTAGCGGGGGTGTTGAACACCGGGGAGCTGTTTTTT
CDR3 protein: CASSQDELAGVLNTGELFF

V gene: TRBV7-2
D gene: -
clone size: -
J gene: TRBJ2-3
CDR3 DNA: TGTGCCAGCAGCTTAGCCCTCCTGGAAGGGGGGCCGCCCACAGATACGCAGTATTTT
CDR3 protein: CASSLALLEGGPPTDTQYF

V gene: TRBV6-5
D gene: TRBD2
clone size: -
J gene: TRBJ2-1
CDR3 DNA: TGTGCCAGCAGCCTGCCTGACGGGCGGGGGGAGCAGTTCTTC
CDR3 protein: CASSLPDGRGEQFF

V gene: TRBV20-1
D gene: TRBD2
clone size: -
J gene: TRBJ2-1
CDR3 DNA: TGCAGTGCAACCGGGACTAGCGGCGACAATGAGCAGTTCTTC
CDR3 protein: CSATGTSGDNEQFF

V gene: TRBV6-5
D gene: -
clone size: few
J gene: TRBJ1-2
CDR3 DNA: TGTGCCAGCAGTTACTCTCGGACAGCCCCTGGGTTAACTGGCTACACCTTC
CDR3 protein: CASSYSRTAPGLTGYTF

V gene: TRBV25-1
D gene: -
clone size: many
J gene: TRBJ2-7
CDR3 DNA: TGTGCCAGCAGTGATCGATGGGACTACGAGCAGTACTTC
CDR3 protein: CASSDRWDYEQYF

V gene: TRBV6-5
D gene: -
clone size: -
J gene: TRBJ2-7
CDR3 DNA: TGTGCCAGCAGTTACAGGGGCGCAAGCTCCTACGAGCAGTACTTC
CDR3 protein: CASSYRGASSYEQYF

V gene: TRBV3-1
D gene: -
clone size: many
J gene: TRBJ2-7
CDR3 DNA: TGTGCCAGCAGCCAAAGAAGGACAGCGATCCCCTACGAGCAGTACTTC
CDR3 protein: CASSQRRTAIPYEQYF

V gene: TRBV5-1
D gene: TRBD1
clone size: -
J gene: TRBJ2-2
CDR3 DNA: TGCGCCAGCAGCCCCAGACAGGGGGCCGGGGAGCTGTTTTTT
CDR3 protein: CASSPRQGAGELFF

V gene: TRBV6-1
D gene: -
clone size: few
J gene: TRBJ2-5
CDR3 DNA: TGTGCCAGCAGTGTTACCGGGACCAAGAACAATGAGCAGTACTTC
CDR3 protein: CASSVTGTKNNEQYF

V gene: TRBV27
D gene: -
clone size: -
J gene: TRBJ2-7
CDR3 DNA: TGTGCCAGCAGACCCATATCCGGGACATCCTCCTACGAGCAGTACTTC
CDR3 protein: CASRPISGTSSYEQYF

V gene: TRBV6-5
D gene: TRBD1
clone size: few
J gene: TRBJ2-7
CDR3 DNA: TGTGCCCGCCAGACAGGGTCCTACGAGCAGTACTTC
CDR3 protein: CARQTGSYEQYF

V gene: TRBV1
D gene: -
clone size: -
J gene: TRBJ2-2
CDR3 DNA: TGCACCAGCAGCCACAACCACCTTCTAGAACCCGGGGAGCTGTTTTTT
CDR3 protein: CTSSHNHLLEPGELFF

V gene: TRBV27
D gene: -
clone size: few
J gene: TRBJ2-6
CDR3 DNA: TGTGCCAGCAGTTCCCTTAGGGGGGGCACTGGGGCCAACGTCCTGACTTTC
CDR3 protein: CASSSLRGGTGANVLTF

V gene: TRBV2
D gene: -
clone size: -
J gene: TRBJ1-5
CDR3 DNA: TGTGCCAGCAGTTTGCAGGAAAGTCAGCCCCAGCATTTT
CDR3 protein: CASSLQESQPQHF

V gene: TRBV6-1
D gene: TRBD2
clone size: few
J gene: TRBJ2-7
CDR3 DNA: TGTGCCAGCAGCAGGACTAGCGGGGGTAAACCCTACGAGCAGTACTTC
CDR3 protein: CASSRTSGGKPYEQYF

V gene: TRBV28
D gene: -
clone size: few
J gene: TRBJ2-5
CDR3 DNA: TGTGCCAGCAGTCCCCTAATTGAACAGGGAGAGGAGACCCAGTACTTC
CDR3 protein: CASSPLIEQGEETQYF

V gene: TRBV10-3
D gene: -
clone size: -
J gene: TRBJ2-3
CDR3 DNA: TGTGCCACGGCTAAAGAGTCCTCAGATACGCAGTATTTT
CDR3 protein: CATAKESSDTQYF

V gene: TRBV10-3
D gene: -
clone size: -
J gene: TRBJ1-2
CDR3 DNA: TGTGCCATCAGTGGGGCATATGGCTACACCTTC
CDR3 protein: CAISGAYGYTF

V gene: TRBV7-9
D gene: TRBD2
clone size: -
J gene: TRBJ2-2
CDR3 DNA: TGTGCCAGCAGGGCTCTTAGGACTAGCGGGACCACCGGGGAGCTGTTTTTT
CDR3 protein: CASRALRTSGTTGELFF

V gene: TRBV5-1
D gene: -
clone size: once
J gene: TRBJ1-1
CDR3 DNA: TGCGCCAGCAGCTTGGTCCTCGGGGACCACACTGAAGCTTTCTTT
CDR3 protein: CASSLVLGDHTEAFF

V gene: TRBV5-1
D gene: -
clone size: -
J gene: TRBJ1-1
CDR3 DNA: TGCGCCAGCAGCTCGAGGATGACGAAGGACACTGAAGCTTTCTTT
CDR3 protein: CASSSRMTKDTEAFF

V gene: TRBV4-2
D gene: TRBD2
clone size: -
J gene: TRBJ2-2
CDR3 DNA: TGTGCCAGCAGCCAGCGTCCACTAGCGGGGAACACCGGGGAGCTGTTTTTT
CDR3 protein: CASSQRPLAGNTGELFF

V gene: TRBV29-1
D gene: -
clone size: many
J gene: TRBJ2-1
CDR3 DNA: TGCAGCGTTGTGGTTGATGAGCAGTTCTTC
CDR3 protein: CSVVVDEQFF

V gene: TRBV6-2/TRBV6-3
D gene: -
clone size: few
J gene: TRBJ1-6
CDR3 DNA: TGTGCCAGCCGACCCTTTGAGGGACGGCATTCACCCCTCCACTTT
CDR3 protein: CASRPFEGRHSPLHF

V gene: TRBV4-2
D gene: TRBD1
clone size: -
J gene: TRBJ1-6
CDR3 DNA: TGTGCCAGCAGCCAACGGGGACAGGGCAAATCTAATTCACCCCTCCACTTT
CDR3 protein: CASSQRGQGKSNSPLHF

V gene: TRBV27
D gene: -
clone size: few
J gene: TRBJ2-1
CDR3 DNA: TGTGCCATACGACTAGTCTCCTACAATGAGCAGTTCTTC
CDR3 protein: CAIRLVSYNEQFF

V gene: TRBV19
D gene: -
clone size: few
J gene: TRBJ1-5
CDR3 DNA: TGTGCCAGTAGTATAACGGGGGACCTCTATAGCAATCAGCCCCAGCATTTT
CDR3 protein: CASSITGDLYSNQPQHF

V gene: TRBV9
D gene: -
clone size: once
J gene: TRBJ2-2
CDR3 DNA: TGTGCCAGCAGCGTATTCAGGACCGGGGAGCTGTTTTTT
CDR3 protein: CASSVFRTGELFF

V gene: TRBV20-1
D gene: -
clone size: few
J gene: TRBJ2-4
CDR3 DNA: TGCAGTGCTAGAGACAGGTGGAAAAACATTCAGTACTTC
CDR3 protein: CSARDRWKNIQYF

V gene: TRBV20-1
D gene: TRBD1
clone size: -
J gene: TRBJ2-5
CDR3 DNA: TGCAGTGCTAGAGATTTACAGGGGCCAGAGGAGACCCAGTACTTC
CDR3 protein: CSARDLQGPEETQYF